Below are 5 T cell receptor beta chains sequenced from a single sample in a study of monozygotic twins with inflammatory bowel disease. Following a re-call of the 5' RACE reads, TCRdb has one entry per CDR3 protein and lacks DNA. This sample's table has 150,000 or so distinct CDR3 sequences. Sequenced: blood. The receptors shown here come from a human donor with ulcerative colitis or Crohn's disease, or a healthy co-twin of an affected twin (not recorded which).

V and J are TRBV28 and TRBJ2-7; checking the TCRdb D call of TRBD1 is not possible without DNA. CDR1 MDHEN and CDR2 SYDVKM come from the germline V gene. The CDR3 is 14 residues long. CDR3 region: CASSSPGSRGEQYF.

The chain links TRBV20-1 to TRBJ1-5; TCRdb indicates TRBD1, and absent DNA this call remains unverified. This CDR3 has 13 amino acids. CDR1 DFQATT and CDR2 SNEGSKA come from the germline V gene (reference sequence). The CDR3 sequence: CTSDRVGNQPQHF.

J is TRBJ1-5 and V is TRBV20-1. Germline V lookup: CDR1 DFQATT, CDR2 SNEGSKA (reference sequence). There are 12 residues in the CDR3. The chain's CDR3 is CSARGTLEPQHF.

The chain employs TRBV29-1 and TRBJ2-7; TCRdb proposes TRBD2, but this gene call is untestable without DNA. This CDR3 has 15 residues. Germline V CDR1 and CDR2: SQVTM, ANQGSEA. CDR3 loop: CSAERLREGVHEQYF.

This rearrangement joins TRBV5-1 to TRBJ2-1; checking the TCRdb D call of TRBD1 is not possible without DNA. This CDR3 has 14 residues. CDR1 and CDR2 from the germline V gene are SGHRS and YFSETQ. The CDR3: CASSLADRGNEQFF. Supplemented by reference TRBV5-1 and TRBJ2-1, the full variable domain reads KAGVTQTPRYLIKTRGQQVTLSCSPISGHRSVSWYQQTPGQGLQFLFEYFSETQRNKGNFPGRFSGRQFSNSRSEMNVSTLELGDSALYLCASSLADRGNEQFFGPGTRLTVL.